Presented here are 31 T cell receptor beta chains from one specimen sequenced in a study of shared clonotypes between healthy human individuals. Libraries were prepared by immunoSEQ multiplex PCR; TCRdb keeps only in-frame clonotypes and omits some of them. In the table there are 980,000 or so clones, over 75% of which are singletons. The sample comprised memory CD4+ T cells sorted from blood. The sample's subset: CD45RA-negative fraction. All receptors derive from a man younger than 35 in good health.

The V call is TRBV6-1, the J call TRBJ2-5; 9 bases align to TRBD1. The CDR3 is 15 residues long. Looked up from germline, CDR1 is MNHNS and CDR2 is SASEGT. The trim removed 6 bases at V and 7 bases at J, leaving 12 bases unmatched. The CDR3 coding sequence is TGTGCCAGCAGCCCGGGACAGGGCGTTCCAAGGACCCAGTACTTC. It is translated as CASSPGQGVPRTQYF.

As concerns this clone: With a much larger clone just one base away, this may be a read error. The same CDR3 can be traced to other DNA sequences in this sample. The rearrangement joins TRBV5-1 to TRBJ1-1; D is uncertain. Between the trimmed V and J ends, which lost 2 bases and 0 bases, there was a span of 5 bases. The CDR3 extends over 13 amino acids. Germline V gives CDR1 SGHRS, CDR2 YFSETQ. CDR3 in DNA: TGCGCCAGCAGCTTAGATATGAACACTGAAGCTTTCTTT. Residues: CASSLDMNTEAFF. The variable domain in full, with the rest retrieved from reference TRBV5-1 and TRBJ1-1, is KAGVTQTPRYLIKTRGQQVTLSCSPISGHRSVSWYQQTPGQGLQFLFEYFSETQRNKGNFPGRFSGRQFSNSRSEMNVSTLELGDSALYLCASSLDMNTEAFFGQGTRLTVV.

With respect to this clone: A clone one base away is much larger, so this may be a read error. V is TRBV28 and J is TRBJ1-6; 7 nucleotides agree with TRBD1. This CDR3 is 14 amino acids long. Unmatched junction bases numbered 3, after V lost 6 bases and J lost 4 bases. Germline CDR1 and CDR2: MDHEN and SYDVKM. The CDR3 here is CASSPGQYNSPLHF. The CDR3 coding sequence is TGTGCCAGCAGCCCGGGACAGTATAATTCACCCCTCCACTTT.

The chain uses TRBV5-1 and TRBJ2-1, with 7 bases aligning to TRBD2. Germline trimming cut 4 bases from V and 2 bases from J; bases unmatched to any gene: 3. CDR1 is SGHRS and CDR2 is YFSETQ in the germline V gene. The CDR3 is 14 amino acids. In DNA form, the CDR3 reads TGCGCCAGCAGCGCCGGACTAGCCTACAATGAGCAGTTCTTC. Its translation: CASSAGLAYNEQFF.

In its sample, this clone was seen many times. CDR3 amino acids: CASSVGSSFYGYTF. CDR3 sequence (DNA): TGTGCCAGCAGTGTAGGGTCGTCTTTTTATGGCTACACCTTC. This chain links TRBV2 with TRBJ1-2; unclear D gene. The CDR3 is made up of 14 amino acids. The germline gives CDR1 SNHLY, CDR2 FYNNEI. V gave up 4 bases and J gave up 5 bases, with 14 bases separating them.

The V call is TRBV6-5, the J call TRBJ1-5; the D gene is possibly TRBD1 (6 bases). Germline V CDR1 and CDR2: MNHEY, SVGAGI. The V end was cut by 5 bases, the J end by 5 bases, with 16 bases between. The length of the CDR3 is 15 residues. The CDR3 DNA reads TGTGCCAGCAGTCCGACAGGAATCAGTTATCAGCCCCAGCATTTT. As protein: CASSPTGISYQPQHF.

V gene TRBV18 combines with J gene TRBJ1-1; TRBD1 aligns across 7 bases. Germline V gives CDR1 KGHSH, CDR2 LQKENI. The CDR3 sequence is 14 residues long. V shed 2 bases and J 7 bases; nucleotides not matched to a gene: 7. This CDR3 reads CASSPVAGGVEAFF. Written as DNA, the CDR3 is TGTGCCAGCTCACCAGTGGCAGGGGGAGTTGAAGCTTTCTTT.

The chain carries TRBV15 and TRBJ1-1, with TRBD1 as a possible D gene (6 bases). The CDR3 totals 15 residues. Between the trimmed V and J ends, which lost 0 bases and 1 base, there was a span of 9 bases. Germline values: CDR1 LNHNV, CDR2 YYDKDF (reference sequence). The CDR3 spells CATSRDIQGNTEAFF. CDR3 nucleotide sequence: TGTGCCACCAGCAGAGATATACAGGGGAACACTGAAGCTTTCTTT.

CDR3 amino acids: CASSEVTTYEQYF. The CDR3 DNA reads as TGTGCCAGCAGTGAAGTGACAACTTACGAGCAGTACTTC. J is TRBJ2-7 and V is TRBV6-1; D call uncertain. The germline gives CDR1 MNHNS, CDR2 SASEGT. CDR3 length: 13 amino acids. V shed 1 base and J shed 4 bases, with 8 bases lying between them.

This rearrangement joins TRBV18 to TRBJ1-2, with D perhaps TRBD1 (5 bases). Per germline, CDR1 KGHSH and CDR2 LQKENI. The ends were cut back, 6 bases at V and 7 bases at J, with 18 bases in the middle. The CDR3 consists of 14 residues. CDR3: CASSPGTTGVGYTF. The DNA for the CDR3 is TGTGCCAGCTCCCCCGGGACGACGGGGGTTGGCTACACCTTC.

This CDR3 reads CASRPDRMNTEAFF. As DNA, the CDR3 is TGTGCCAGTAGGCCCGACAGGATGAACACTGAAGCTTTCTTT. The genes are TRBV19 and TRBJ1-1; a weak D match, TRBD1 (6 bases). This CDR3 spans 14 amino acids. Germline CDR1 and CDR2: LNHDA and SQIVND (reference sequence). The germline V and J ends were trimmed by 6 bases and 0 bases, with 11 bases remaining between them.

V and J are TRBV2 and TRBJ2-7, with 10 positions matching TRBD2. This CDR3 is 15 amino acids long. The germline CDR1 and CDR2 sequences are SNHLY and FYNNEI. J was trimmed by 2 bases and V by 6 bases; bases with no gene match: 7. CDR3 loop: CASSQGLAAPYEQYF. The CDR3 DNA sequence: TGTGCCAGCAGCCAAGGACTAGCGGCCCCCTACGAGCAGTACTTC. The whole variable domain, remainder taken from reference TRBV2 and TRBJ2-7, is EPEVTQTPSHQVTQMGQEVILRCVPISNHLYFYWYRQILGQKVEFLVSFYNNEISEKSEIFDDQFSVERPDGSNFTLKIRSTKLEDSAMYFCASSQGLAAPYEQYFGPGTRLTVT.

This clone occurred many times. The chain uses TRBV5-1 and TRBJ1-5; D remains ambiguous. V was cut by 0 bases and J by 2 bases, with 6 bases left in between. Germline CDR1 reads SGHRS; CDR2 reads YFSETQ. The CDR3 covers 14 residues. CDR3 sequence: CASSLDSGNQPQHF. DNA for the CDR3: TGCGCCAGCAGCTTGGACAGTGGCAATCAGCCCCAGCATTTT. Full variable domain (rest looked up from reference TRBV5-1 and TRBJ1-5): KAGVTQTPRYLIKTRGQQVTLSCSPISGHRSVSWYQQTPGQGLQFLFEYFSETQRNKGNFPGRFSGRQFSNSRSEMNVSTLELGDSALYLCASSLDSGNQPQHFGDGTRLSIL.

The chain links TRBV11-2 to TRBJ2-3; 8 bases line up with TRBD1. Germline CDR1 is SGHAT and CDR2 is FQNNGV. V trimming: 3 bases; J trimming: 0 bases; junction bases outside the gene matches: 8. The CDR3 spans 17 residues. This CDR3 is CASSFLAQGASTDTQYF. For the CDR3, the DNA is TGTGCCAGCAGCTTCTTAGCCCAGGGGGCGAGCACAGATACGCAGTATTTT.

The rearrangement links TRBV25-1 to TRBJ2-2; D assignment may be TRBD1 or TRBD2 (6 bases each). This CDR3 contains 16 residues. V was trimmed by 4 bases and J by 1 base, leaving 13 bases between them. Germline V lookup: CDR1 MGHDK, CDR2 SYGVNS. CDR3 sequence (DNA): TGTGCCAGCAGTGCCGGGGGACAATTGAACACCGGGGAGCTGTTTTTT. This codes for CASSAGGQLNTGELFF.

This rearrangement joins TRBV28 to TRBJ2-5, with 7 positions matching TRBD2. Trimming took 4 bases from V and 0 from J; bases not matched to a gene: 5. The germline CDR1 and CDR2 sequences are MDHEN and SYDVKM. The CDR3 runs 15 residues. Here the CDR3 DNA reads TGTGCCAGCAGTTGGGACTACCAGTACCAAGAGACCCAGTACTTC. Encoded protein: CASSWDYQYQETQYF.

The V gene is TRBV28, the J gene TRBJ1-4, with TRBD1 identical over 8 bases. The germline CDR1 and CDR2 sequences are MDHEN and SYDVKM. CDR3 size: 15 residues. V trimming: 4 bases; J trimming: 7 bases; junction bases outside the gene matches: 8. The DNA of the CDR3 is TGTGCCAGCAGTTCAGCAGGGGGCTTGGGTGAAAAACTGTTTTTT. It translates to CASSSAGGLGEKLFF.

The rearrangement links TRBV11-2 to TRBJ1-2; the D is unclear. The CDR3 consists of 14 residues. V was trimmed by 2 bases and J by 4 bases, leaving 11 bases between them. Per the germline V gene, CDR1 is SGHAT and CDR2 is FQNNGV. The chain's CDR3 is CASSLSDGFYGYTF. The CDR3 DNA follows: TGTGCCAGCAGCTTAAGCGACGGGTTCTATGGCTACACCTTC.

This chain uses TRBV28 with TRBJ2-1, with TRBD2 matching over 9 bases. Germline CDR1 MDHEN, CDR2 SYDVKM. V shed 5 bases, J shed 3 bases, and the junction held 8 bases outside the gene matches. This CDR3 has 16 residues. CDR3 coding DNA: TGTGCCAGCAGTCTCCTGACTAGCGGATTCTACAATGAGCAGTTCTTC. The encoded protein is CASSLLTSGFYNEQFF.

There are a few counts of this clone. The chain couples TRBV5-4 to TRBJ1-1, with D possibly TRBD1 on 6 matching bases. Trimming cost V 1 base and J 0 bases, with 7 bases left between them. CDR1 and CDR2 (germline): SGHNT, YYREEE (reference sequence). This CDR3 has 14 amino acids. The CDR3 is CASSLTGMNTEAFF. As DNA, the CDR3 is TGTGCCAGCAGCTTGACAGGGATGAACACTGAAGCTTTCTTT.

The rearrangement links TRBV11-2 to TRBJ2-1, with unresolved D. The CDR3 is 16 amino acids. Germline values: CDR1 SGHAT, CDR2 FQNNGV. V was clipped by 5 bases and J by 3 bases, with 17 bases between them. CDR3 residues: CASSAPGLTLYNEQFF. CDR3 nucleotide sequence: TGTGCCAGCAGCGCACCCGGCCTAACCCTCTACAATGAGCAGTTCTTC.

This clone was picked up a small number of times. The CDR3 coding sequence is TGTGCCAGCAGGTGGGGGGCTTCGGGAACTGAAGCTTTCTTT. As protein: CASRWGASGTEAFF. This chain connects TRBV27 to TRBJ1-1; TRBD1 might be the D (6 bases). V was pared by 6 bases and J by 5 bases, with 16 bases between. In germline, CDR1 is MNHEY, CDR2 SMNVEV (reference sequence). The CDR3 spans 14 residues.

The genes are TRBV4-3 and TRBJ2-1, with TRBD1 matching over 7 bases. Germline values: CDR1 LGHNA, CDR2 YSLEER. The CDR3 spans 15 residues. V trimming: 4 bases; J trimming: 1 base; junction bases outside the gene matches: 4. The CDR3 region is CASSPETGSYNEQFF. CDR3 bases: TGCGCCAGCAGCCCAGAGACAGGGTCCTACAATGAGCAGTTCTTC.

The CDR3 here is CASSLRTDNSNQPQHF. CDR3 nucleotides: TGTGCCAGCTCACTTCGGACGGATAATAGCAATCAGCCCCAGCATTTT. The V and J genes are TRBV18 and TRBJ1-5, with D unclear. The CDR3 covers 16 residues. CDR1 KGHSH and CDR2 LQKENI come from the germline V gene. V gave up 4 bases and J gave up 0 bases, with 13 bases separating them.

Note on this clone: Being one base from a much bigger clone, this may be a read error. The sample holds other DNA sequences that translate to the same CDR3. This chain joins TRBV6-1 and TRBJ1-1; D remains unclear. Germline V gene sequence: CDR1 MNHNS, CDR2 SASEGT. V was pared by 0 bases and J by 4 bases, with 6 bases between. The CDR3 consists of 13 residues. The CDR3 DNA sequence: TGTGCCAGCAGTGAAGCGAGGAGCACTGAAGCTTTCTTT. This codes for CASSEARSTEAFF.

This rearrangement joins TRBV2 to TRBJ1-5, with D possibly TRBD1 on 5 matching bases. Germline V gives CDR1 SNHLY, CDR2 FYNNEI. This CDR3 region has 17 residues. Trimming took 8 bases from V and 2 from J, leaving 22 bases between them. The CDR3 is CASAAGNVLIGNQPQHF. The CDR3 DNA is TGTGCCAGCGCCGCAGGGAACGTCCTTATTGGCAATCAGCCCCAGCATTTT.

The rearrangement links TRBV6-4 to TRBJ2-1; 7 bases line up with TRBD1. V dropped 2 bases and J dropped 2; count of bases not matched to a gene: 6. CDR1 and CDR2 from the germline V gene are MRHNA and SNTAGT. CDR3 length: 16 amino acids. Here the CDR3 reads CASSDPTGTPYNEQFF. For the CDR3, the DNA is TGTGCCAGCAGTGACCCGACAGGGACACCCTACAATGAGCAGTTCTTC.

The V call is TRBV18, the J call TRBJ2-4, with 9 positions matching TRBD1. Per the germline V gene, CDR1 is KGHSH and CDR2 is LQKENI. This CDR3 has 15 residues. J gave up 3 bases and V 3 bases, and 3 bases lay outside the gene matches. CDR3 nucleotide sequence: TGTGCCAGCTCACCCGGGACAGGGAACAAAAACATTCAGTACTTC. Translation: CASSPGTGNKNIQYF.

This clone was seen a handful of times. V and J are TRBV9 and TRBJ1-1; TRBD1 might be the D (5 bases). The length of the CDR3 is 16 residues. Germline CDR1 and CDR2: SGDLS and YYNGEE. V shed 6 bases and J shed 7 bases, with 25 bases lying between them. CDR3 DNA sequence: TGTGCCAGCACCACAACCCCGACAGCAACGAGAGGTGAAGCTTTCTTT. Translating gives CASTTTPTATRGEAFF.

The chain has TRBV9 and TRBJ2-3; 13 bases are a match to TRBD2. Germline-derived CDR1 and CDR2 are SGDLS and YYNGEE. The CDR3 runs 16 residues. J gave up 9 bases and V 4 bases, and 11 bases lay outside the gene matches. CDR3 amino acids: CASSPLAGGPSGTQYF. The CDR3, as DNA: TGTGCCAGCAGCCCACTAGCGGGGGGGCCTTCAGGAACGCAGTATTTT.

CDR3 residues: CASSHGDQPQHF. DNA for the CDR3: TGTGCCAGCAGCCACGGGGATCAGCCCCAGCATTTT. The chain employs TRBV6-1 and TRBJ1-5; no clear D. The CDR3 contains 12 residues. Germline V gene lookup returns CDR1 MNHNS and CDR2 SASEGT. The V end lost 6 bases, the J end lost 5 bases, and 8 bases lay between the germline ends.